What follows are 22 T cell receptor beta chains derived from one specimen sequenced in a study of T cells in Graves' hyperthyroidism and ophthalmopathy. Regions amplified from RNA transcripts were the TCR beta CDR3 regions. With the HTBI primer set, the TCR CDR3 went through a first round of RT-PCR. Each CDR3 protein is one row after TCRdb ran MiXCR on the multiplex PCR reads. This sample has more than 350,000 distinct CDR3 sequences, with about 15% found just once. Input material: blood. These receptors came from an older woman with Graves' ophthalmopathy.

This clonotype was counted many times. The chain combines TRBV30 with TRBJ1-2; TRBD1 matches 7 bases. Per germline, CDR1 GTSNPN and CDR2 SVGIG (reference sequence). Trimming removed 4 bases from V and 8 bases from J; junction bases left unmatched: 7. This CDR3 has 12 amino acids. The CDR3 DNA sequence: TGTGCCTGGACCAACAGGGGCATAGGCTACACCTTC. Protein sequence: CAWTNRGIGYTF.

The rearrangement uses TRBV7-9 and TRBJ2-7; perhaps TRBD1 as D (5 bases). The CDR3 runs to 13 residues. Trimming took off 6 bases at V and 7 bases at J, with 16 bases between the two ends. CDR1 and CDR2 from the germline V gene are SEHNR and FQNEAQ (reference sequence). The CDR3 DNA sequence: TGTGCCAGCAGTTTCGACAGTCGGCAGGAGCAGTACTTC. Translated: CASSFDSRQEQYF.

For this clonotype: Being one base from a much bigger clone, this may be a read error. The chain uses TRBV12-3 or TRBV12-4 and TRBJ2-2; the D call may be TRBD1 or TRBD2 (5 bases each). V lost 11 bases and J lost 7, with 17 bases in between. This CDR3 comprises 13 residues. The CDR3 region is CAARGIRGGELFF. The CDR3 bases are TGTGCCGCCCGGGGCATCCGCGGCGGGGAGCTGTTTTTT.

Ten or more counts support this clonotype. This chain connects TRBV7-3 to TRBJ2-1; perhaps TRBD2 as D (7 bases). The CDR3 spans 14 residues. Germline-derived CDR1 and CDR2 are SGHTA and FQGTGA. Trimming pared 3 bases from V and 9 bases from J, leaving 15 bases between. CDR3 sequence: CASSLAREGGEQFF. The CDR3, as DNA: TGTGCCAGCAGCTTGGCGAGGGAGGGGGGTGAGCAGTTCTTC.

This clonotype was recorded at least ten times. The rearrangement links TRBV3-1 to TRBJ2-2; D gene unclear. The CDR3 runs to 11 residues. The germline gives CDR1 LGHDT, CDR2 YNNKEL (reference sequence). Trimming shortened V by 7 bases and J by 6 bases, and 6 bases separated the two germline ends. This CDR3 is CASTRPGELFF. The CDR3 DNA reads TGTGCCAGCACCAGGCCCGGGGAGCTGTTTTTT.

The chain couples TRBV28 to TRBJ1-2, with a tentative D call TRBD1 (5 bases). V lost 7 bases and J 4 bases, leaving 16 bases between the germline ends. The germline V gene encodes CDR1 MDHEN and CDR2 SYDVKM. The CDR3 is 14 amino acids. The CDR3 loop reads CASTESGTPYGYTF. CDR3 coding DNA: TGTGCCAGCACCGAGTCAGGGACCCCCTATGGCTACACCTTC.

This clonotype was counted a few times. This chain links TRBV12-3 or TRBV12-4 with TRBJ2-1; possibly TRBD1 for D (5 bases). Trimming stripped 7 bases from V and 7 bases from J, with 11 bases between. This CDR3 spans 12 amino acids. CDR3 loop: CASNQGWNEQFF. The CDR3 coding sequence is TGTGCCAGCAACCAGGGTTGGAATGAGCAGTTCTTC.

This clonotype was counted many times. J is TRBJ2-1 and V is TRBV20-1; 9 bases agree with TRBD2. The CDR3 spans 14 residues. J lost 6 bases, V lost 6 bases, and 9 bases had no gene match. Germline-derived CDR1 and CDR2 are DFQATT and SNEGSKA (reference sequence). CDR3 nucleotides: TGCAGTGCGACTACGGGACTAGCAACCAATGAGCAGTTCTTC. It encodes CSATTGLATNEQFF.

This clonotype was counted at least ten times. The chain has TRBV5-1 and TRBJ2-1; the match to TRBD2 covers 8 bases. V shed 4 bases, J shed 3 bases, and the junction held 9 bases outside the gene matches. The CDR3 has 16 amino acids. CDR1 and CDR2 (germline): SGHRS, YFSETQ. In nucleotides, the CDR3 is TGCGCCAGCAGCCCCCTGGCGGGAGGCCGCTACAATGAGCAGTTCTTC. Translating gives CASSPLAGGRYNEQFF.

The chain has TRBV28 and TRBJ2-7; 7 nucleotides match TRBD2. The CDR3 runs to 14 residues. V shed 8 bases, J shed 2 bases, and the junction held 9 bases outside the gene matches. The germline gives CDR1 MDHEN, CDR2 SYDVKM. CDR3 nucleotide sequence: TGTGCCAGCGAAACACCTCTAGCGGCCTACGAGCAGTACTTC. Its protein is CASETPLAAYEQYF.

Many counts were recorded for this clonotype. The J gene is TRBJ2-2, the V gene TRBV6-1; no clear D. The CDR3 totals 13 residues. V was cut by 4 bases and J by 7 bases, with 10 bases left in between. Germline-derived CDR1 and CDR2 are MNHNS and SASEGT. CDR3 in amino acids: CASSAREVGELFF. CDR3 DNA sequence: TGTGCCAGCAGTGCCCGTGAGGTCGGGGAGCTGTTTTTT.

Of note for this clonotype: A read error may explain this, as a much larger clone is one base away. The V call is TRBV15, the J call TRBJ1-2; D unresolved. The germline V gene has CDR1 LNHNV and CDR2 YYDKDF (reference sequence). This CDR3 region has 15 residues. V was shortened by 1 base and J by 7 bases, with 16 bases between the two germline ends. In DNA form, the CDR3 reads TGTGCCACCAGCAGAGGTGGGGTCTTTCGGAGTGGCTACACCTTC. The encoded protein is CATSRGGVFRSGYTF.

The rearrangement links TRBV6-2 or TRBV6-3 to TRBJ2-1; 13 bases fit TRBD2. Germline-derived CDR1 and CDR2 are MNHEY and SVGEGT. V dropped 0 bases and J dropped 4; count of bases not matched to a gene: 6. The CDR3 runs 18 residues. CDR3 amino acids: CASSYSAGLAGSYNEQFF. In DNA form, the CDR3 reads TGTGCCAGCAGTTACTCGGCGGGACTAGCGGGATCGTACAATGAGCAGTTCTTC.

In this sample, this clonotype turned up many times. V usage is TRBV27 and J usage is TRBJ2-7; tentative D call: TRBD1 (5 bases). This CDR3 comprises 14 residues. Germline assignment: CDR1 MNHEY and CDR2 SMNVEV (reference sequence). The germline V and J ends were trimmed by 2 bases and 0 bases, with 8 bases remaining between them. The CDR3 loop reads CASSLQGSSYEQYF. CDR3 nucleotide sequence: TGTGCCAGCAGTTTACAGGGAAGCTCCTACGAGCAGTACTTC.

This clonotype was seen repeatedly, ten times or more. The chain recombines TRBV7-2 with TRBJ2-7, with 7 bases that match TRBD1. This CDR3 contains 15 residues. V lost 5 bases and J lost 2; bases outside the gene matches: 9. The germline V gene encodes CDR1 SGHTA and CDR2 FQGNSA. The CDR3 coding sequence is TGTGCCAGCAGCCCACTAGGGACAGAAACCTACGAGCAGTACTTC. Its protein is CASSPLGTETYEQYF.

There are a few counts of this clonotype. V is TRBV3-1 and J is TRBJ2-7, with 7 positions matching TRBD1. The germline gives CDR1 LGHDT, CDR2 YNNKEL (reference sequence). The CDR3 is 17 amino acids. V was clipped by 0 bases and J by 1 base; unmatched bases: 9. This CDR3 is CASSQDPGTALSYEQYF. For the CDR3, the DNA is TGTGCCAGCAGCCAAGACCCCGGGACAGCCCTTTCCTACGAGCAGTACTTC.

There are many counts of this clonotype. The DNA of the CDR3 is TGTGCCAGCTCATCACAGGGACCCCTCACAGATACGCAGTATTTT. Residues: CASSSQGPLTDTQYF. The rearrangement uses TRBV18 and TRBJ2-3; possibly TRBD1 for D (6 bases). The CDR3 spans 15 residues. Germline CDR1 reads KGHSH; CDR2 reads LQKENI. V was cut by 5 bases and J by 2 bases, with 14 bases left in between.

This clonotype was picked up a small number of times. The chain carries TRBV7-2 and TRBJ2-2; perhaps TRBD1 as D (5 bases). Looked up from germline, CDR1 is SGHTA and CDR2 is FQGNSA. V was clipped by 5 bases and J by 5 bases, with 12 bases between them. This CDR3 has 14 amino acids. The CDR3 sequence: CASSRLQGTGELFF. Written as DNA, the CDR3 is TGTGCCAGCAGCCGTCTCCAGGGTACCGGGGAGCTGTTTTTT.

This clonotype was picked up many times. The chain combines TRBV12-3 or TRBV12-4 with TRBJ2-1; 11 nucleotides align to TRBD1. The CDR3 is 20 residues long. Trimming at V came to 3 bases and at J to 0 bases, leaving 13 bases not matched to a gene. CDR3 loop: CASSFIGGQGAVSSYNEQFF. The CDR3 region has the DNA TGTGCCAGCAGTTTCATCGGAGGACAGGGGGCCGTTAGCTCCTACAATGAGCAGTTCTTC.

This clonotype was recorded a few times. The chain is built from TRBV7-2 and TRBJ2-7; possible D gene TRBD2, 6 bases. The V gene's germline CDR1 is SGHTA and CDR2 FQGNSA. The length of the CDR3 is 15 residues. The V and J ends lost 8 bases and 0 bases respectively, with 17 bases between them. This CDR3 reads CASAEGSGRSYEQYF. CDR3 DNA sequence: TGTGCCAGCGCTGAGGGTAGCGGACGCTCCTACGAGCAGTACTTC.

The chain joins TRBV19 to TRBJ2-5, with a tentative D call TRBD2 (7 bases). Germline V gene data show CDR1 as LNHDA and CDR2 as SQIVND (reference sequence). V lost 5 bases and J lost 4, with 14 bases in between. The CDR3 is made up of 14 amino acids. The CDR3 region has the DNA TGTGCCAGTAGTCTCCGAGGGGGGGCAGAGACCCAGTACTTC. Translating gives CASSLRGGAETQYF.

The chain couples TRBV28 to TRBJ2-3; 14 nucleotides match TRBD2. With V trimmed by 5 bases and J by 5 bases, 6 bases remained unmatched. Germline V CDR1 and CDR2: MDHEN, SYDVKM. There are 16 residues in the CDR3. CDR3 sequence reads: CASSLGTSGSLDTQYF. The DNA for the CDR3 is TGTGCCAGCAGTCTCGGGACTAGCGGGAGTCTAGATACGCAGTATTTT.